The next 32 T cell receptor beta chains were all read from a single sample in a study of CD8 T cells in Susac syndrome. RNA, at about 0.45 to 1 ug, was reverse transcribed with random hexamers. Via MiXCR, TCRdb re-called the immunoSEQ multiplex PCR reads, giving one row per CDR3 protein. Of roughly 200,000 distinct CDR3 sequences in the sample, approximately 96% were seen once. Sequencing input: CD4+ T cells from PBMCs. All receptors come from a human donor with multiple sclerosis.

This sequence joins TRBV18 and TRBJ2-4; no clear D. Germline V gene lookup returns CDR1 KGHSH and CDR2 LQKENI. CDR3 size: 13 residues. Between the trimmed V and J ends, which lost 3 bases and 3 bases, there was a span of 6 bases. CDR3 sequence (DNA): TGTGCCAGCTCACCTACGGACAAAAACATTCAGTACTTC. Residues: CASSPTDKNIQYF.

This chain links TRBV6-5 with TRBJ2-7, with D perhaps TRBD2 (5 bases). CDR3 size: 14 residues. Germline V gives CDR1 MNHEY, CDR2 SVGAGI. V was trimmed by 0 bases and J by 12 bases, leaving 18 bases between them. The CDR3 DNA follows: TGTGCCAGCAGTTACTCCGCGGGTTCCATTGACTTGTACTTC. Its translation: CASSYSAGSIDLYF.

The V call is TRBV6-4, the J call TRBJ2-1, with D hard to call. The V gene lost 3 bases and the J gene lost 0 bases, with 6 bases spanning the gap. This CDR3 has 14 amino acids. Germline CDR1 is MRHNA and CDR2 is SNTAGT. This CDR3 reads CASSEQASYNEQFF. The CDR3 DNA is TGTGCCAGCAGTGAACAAGCCTCCTACAATGAGCAGTTCTTC.

This clonotype came up a few times. This CDR3 is CASSLTGDNEQFF. CDR3 DNA: TGTGCCAGCAGCTTAACAGGGGACAATGAGCAGTTCTTC. This rearrangement joins TRBV7-2 to TRBJ2-1; TRBD1 matches 7 bases. This CDR3 region has 13 residues. CDR1 SGHTA and CDR2 FQGNSA come from the germline V gene. V shed 2 bases, J shed 5 bases, and the junction held 0 bases outside the gene matches.

This clonotype was observed a single time. V gene TRBV7-2 combines with J gene TRBJ2-3; D remains ambiguous. The V gene lost 5 bases and the J gene lost 1 base, with 16 bases spanning the gap. There are 16 residues in the CDR3. Germline lookup yields CDR1 SGHTA and CDR2 FQGNSA. The DNA of the CDR3 is TGTGCCAGCAGCACCCGGACCCAGCTCCGCACAGATACGCAGTATTTT. Encoded protein: CASSTRTQLRTDTQYF.

This chain links TRBV25-1 with TRBJ1-2; D unresolved. The V end lost 2 bases, the J end lost 7 bases, and 11 bases lay between the germline ends. There are 13 residues in the CDR3. The germline CDR1 and CDR2 sequences are MGHDK and SYGVNS. CDR3 region: CASSESGIAGYTF. The CDR3 DNA reads as TGTGCCAGCAGTGAAAGCGGGATTGCTGGCTACACCTTC.

The chain carries TRBV9 and TRBJ2-3; D is possibly TRBD1 (7 bases). The CDR3 has 16 residues. Germline V gives CDR1 SGDLS, CDR2 YYNGEE. The V end lost 0 bases, the J end lost 4 bases, and 15 bases lay between the germline ends. The CDR3 sequence is CASSVAGDREADTQYF. CDR3 in DNA: TGTGCCAGCAGCGTAGCAGGAGACAGGGAGGCAGATACGCAGTATTTT.

In its sample, this clonotype was seen once. The chain links TRBV29-1 to TRBJ1-4; 9 bases match TRBD1. Germline values: CDR1 SQVTM, CDR2 ANQGSEA. This CDR3 has 14 amino acids. The J segment lost 6 bases and the V segment lost 7 bases, leaving 9 bases of the junction unmatched. Here the CDR3 DNA reads TGCAGCGGACAGACCGGGACAGGGTATGAAAAACTGTTTTTT. Encoded protein: CSGQTGTGYEKLFF.

This rearrangement joins TRBV24-1 to TRBJ2-5; D remains unclear. The CDR3 totals 15 residues. Germline loops: CDR1 KGHDR, CDR2 SFDVKD. V lost 4 bases and J 2 bases, leaving 13 bases between the germline ends. CDR3 sequence: CATSDVGTAQETQYF. Here the CDR3 DNA reads TGTGCCACCAGTGACGTGGGCACAGCGCAAGAGACCCAGTACTTC.

The CDR3 reads CASSYDGQSTDNTQYF. The DNA of the CDR3 is TGTGCCAGCAGTTACGACGGGCAGAGCACAGATAATACGCAGTATTTT. V and J are TRBV6-6 and TRBJ2-3; D remains unclear. Between the trimmed V and J ends, which lost 2 bases and 7 bases, there was a span of 19 bases. This CDR3 has 16 residues. Per the germline V gene, CDR1 is MNHNY and CDR2 is SVGAGI (reference sequence).

The chain employs TRBV29-1 and TRBJ1-5; D gene unclear. Germline loops: CDR1 SQVTM, CDR2 ANQGSEA. Trimming cost V 0 bases and J 4 bases, with 7 bases left between them. This CDR3 spans 13 amino acids. CDR3 region: CSVEDYPNQPQHF. The CDR3 DNA reads TGCAGCGTTGAAGATTACCCTAATCAGCCCCAGCATTTT.

The J gene is TRBJ2-5, the V gene TRBV5-1, with 13 bases identical to TRBD2. CDR3 size: 17 residues. Germline CDR1 reads SGHRS; CDR2 reads YFSETQ. The junction had 10 bases not matched to a gene; V was cut back by 3 bases and J by 5 bases. CDR3 sequence reads: CASSWGILAGGPETQYF. In DNA, the CDR3 is TGCGCCAGCAGCTGGGGAATACTAGCGGGGGGGCCCGAGACCCAGTACTTC.

The J gene is TRBJ1-2, the V gene TRBV14, with D possibly TRBD1 on 5 matching bases. Germline-derived CDR1 and CDR2 are SGHDN and FVKESK. V shed 1 base and J shed 5 bases, with 11 bases lying between them. The CDR3 is made up of 14 amino acids. The CDR3 bases are TGTGCCAGCAGCCAAGCGGGGGTGAGGTATGGCTACACCTTC. It encodes CASSQAGVRYGYTF.

This clonotype was seen once. Written as DNA, the CDR3 is TGTGCCAGCAGTCGCACCGGGACTAGCGGGGGCCTTTACGAGCAGTACTTC. Its protein is CASSRTGTSGGLYEQYF. The V gene is TRBV27, the J gene TRBJ2-7; 14 bases agree with TRBD2. Germline trimming cut 5 bases from V and 4 bases from J; bases unmatched to any gene: 10. The CDR3 spans 17 residues. From germline, CDR1 is MNHEY and CDR2 SMNVEV (reference sequence).

This sequence joins TRBV15 and TRBJ1-5; D gene unclear. CDR3 length: 14 amino acids. Germline loops: CDR1 LNHNV, CDR2 YYDKDF (reference sequence). V lost 8 bases, J lost 0 bases, and 11 bases lay in between. The CDR3 DNA is TGTGCCACCTCGCTGGGCTATAGCAATCAGCCCCAGCATTTT. It specifies CATSLGYSNQPQHF.

This chain joins TRBV4-3 and TRBJ1-3; D remains ambiguous. The V and J ends lost 0 bases and 3 bases respectively, with 6 bases between them. The germline CDR1 and CDR2 sequences are LGHNA and YSLEER. The CDR3 loop spans 14 amino acids. The CDR3 sequence: CASSQESGGNTIYF. The CDR3 nucleotides are TGCGCCAGCAGCCAAGAGTCAGGTGGAAACACCATATATTTT.

The chain carries TRBV4-3 and TRBJ1-5; D unresolved. The CDR3 covers 13 residues. V was clipped by 0 bases and J by 6 bases, with 6 bases between them. The V gene's germline CDR1 is LGHNA and CDR2 YSLEER. This chain's CDR3 is CASSQDMGQPQHF. The CDR3 region has the DNA TGCGCCAGCAGCCAAGATATGGGTCAGCCCCAGCATTTT.

J is TRBJ2-2 and V is TRBV19; tentatively, D is TRBD1 or TRBD2 (6 bases each). The germline V gene encodes CDR1 LNHDA and CDR2 SQIVND (reference sequence). The CDR3 is 13 residues long. Trimming took 9 bases from V and 6 from J, leaving 14 bases between them. The CDR3 loop is CASSFGGPGELFF. CDR3 in DNA: TGTGCCAGCTCCTTTGGGGGGCCCGGGGAGCTGTTTTTT.

This clonotype was seen once. V usage is TRBV18 and J usage is TRBJ1-3, with a weak D call TRBD1 (5 bases). The CDR3 loop spans 15 amino acids. Germline V lookup: CDR1 KGHSH, CDR2 LQKENI. V lost 6 bases, J lost 1 base, and 13 bases lay in between. The CDR3 spells CASSDTGPSGNTIYF. Here the CDR3 DNA reads TGTGCCAGCTCGGACACAGGCCCGTCTGGAAACACCATATATTTT. The whole variable domain, remainder taken from reference TRBV18 and TRBJ1-3, is NAGVMQNPRHLVRRRGQEARLRCSPMKGHSHVYWYRQLPEEGLKFMVYLQKENIIDESGMPKERFSAEFPKEGPSILRIQQVVRGDSAAYFCASSDTGPSGNTIYFGEGSWLTVV.

V and J are TRBV7-8 and TRBJ1-1, with 9 bases fitting TRBD1. The germline gives CDR1 SGHVS, CDR2 FQNEAQ. This CDR3 spans 14 amino acids. V shed 3 bases and J 3 bases; nucleotides not matched to a gene: 2. CDR3 sequence: CASSFGTGYTEAFF. In DNA form, the CDR3 reads TGTGCCAGCAGCTTCGGGACAGGGTACACTGAAGCTTTCTTT.

The chain joins TRBV20-1 to TRBJ2-2, with D unclear. The CDR3 covers 16 residues. Germline V gene data show CDR1 as DFQATT and CDR2 as SNEGSKA (reference sequence). V gave up 3 bases and J gave up 0 bases, with 14 bases separating them. The CDR3 loop is CSARRQWRSNTGELFF. The CDR3 DNA is TGCAGTGCTAGGCGACAATGGAGATCGAACACCGGGGAGCTGTTTTTT.

V gene TRBV12-3 or TRBV12-4 combines with J gene TRBJ1-5; D not resolved. The CDR3 loop spans 15 amino acids. Trimming left V 2 bases short and J 6 bases short, with 14 bases between. The CDR3 protein is CASSLSVGFGQPQHF. In nucleotides, the CDR3 is TGTGCCAGCAGTTTAAGTGTCGGGTTCGGTCAGCCCCAGCATTTT.

This clonotype was observed once. The chain employs TRBV28 and TRBJ2-5; D may be TRBD1 or TRBD2 (6 bases each). Germline V gene sequence: CDR1 MDHEN, CDR2 SYDVKM. The CDR3 is 15 residues long. V lost 7 bases and J lost 5, with 20 bases in between. The CDR3 bases are TGTGCCAGCAAGAGGAGGGGGATTACTTTGGAGACCCAGTACTTC. It codes for CASKRRGITLETQYF.

This chain uses TRBV20-1 with TRBJ2-3; 7 bases are shared with TRBD2. The CDR3 loop spans 14 amino acids. CDR1 is DFQATT, CDR2 SNEGSKA, per germline (reference sequence). V dropped 2 bases and J dropped 0; count of bases not matched to a gene: 2. The DNA for the CDR3 is TGCAGTGCTAGACTAGCGGCTAGCACAGATACGCAGTATTTT. Translation gives CSARLAASTDTQYF.

The chain employs TRBV4-2 and TRBJ2-7; possible D gene TRBD2, 6 bases. Trimming shortened V by 1 base and J by 2 bases, and 15 bases separated the two germline ends. CDR3 length: 16 amino acids. Germline V gene sequence: CDR1 LGHNA, CDR2 YNFKEQ. The CDR3 coding sequence is TGTGCCAGCAGCCAAGGGAGGAGGGGCGAGACCTACGAGCAGTACTTC. Translation gives CASSQGRRGETYEQYF.

This chain links TRBV18 with TRBJ2-5; 8 bases agree with TRBD2. Germline lookup yields CDR1 KGHSH and CDR2 LQKENI. This CDR3 is 14 amino acids long. The V segment lost 0 bases and the J segment 4 bases; nucleotides outside the gene matches: 1. CDR3 sequence (DNA): TGTGCCAGCTCACCACCGAGCGGGGGAGAGACCCAGTACTTC. This gives the protein CASSPPSGGETQYF.

The chain carries TRBV12-3 or TRBV12-4 and TRBJ2-3; 8 bases line up with TRBD1. Trimming cost V 3 bases and J 3 bases; bases outside gene matches: 5. The CDR3 consists of 15 residues. DNA of the CDR3: TGTGCCAGCAGTTTTTGGACAGGGAGTACAGATACGCAGTATTTT. Amino acids: CASSFWTGSTDTQYF.

This rearrangement joins TRBV4-1 to TRBJ2-1, with no clear D. This CDR3 region has 13 residues. The V end lost 1 base, the J end lost 9 bases, and 10 bases lay between the germline ends. Per the germline V gene, CDR1 is MGHRA and CDR2 is YSYEKL. The CDR3 nucleotides read TGCGCCAGCAGCCAAGTCGTCCGAGGTGAGCAGTTCTTC. Translated, it gives CASSQVVRGEQFF.

This clonotype has a single count. The CDR3 sequence is CATKTGAADTQYF. CDR3 in DNA: TGTGCCACCAAAACAGGGGCGGCAGATACGCAGTATTTT. The J gene is TRBJ2-3, the V gene TRBV24-1, with 7 bases fitting TRBD1. This CDR3 has 13 residues. The germline gives CDR1 KGHDR, CDR2 SFDVKD. The V gene end was trimmed by 8 bases and the J gene end by 4 bases; junction bases not matched to a gene: 5.

The rearrangement links TRBV7-9 to TRBJ2-2, with TRBD2 identical over 8 bases. The CDR3 loop spans 16 amino acids. Germline-derived CDR1 and CDR2 are SEHNR and FQNEAQ (reference sequence). Germline trimming cut 5 bases from V and 3 bases from J; bases unmatched to any gene: 8. The CDR3 protein is CASSARLSGDTGELFF. As DNA, the CDR3 is TGTGCCAGCAGCGCCCGACTTAGCGGGGACACCGGGGAGCTGTTTTTT.

V is TRBV7-9 and J is TRBJ1-5; TRBD1 is a possible D gene (6 bases). Trimming stripped 5 bases from V and 2 bases from J, with 10 bases between. CDR1 and CDR2 from the germline V gene are SEHNR and FQNEAQ (reference sequence). The CDR3 runs 14 residues. CDR3 region: CASSVDSGNQPQHF. The DNA of the CDR3 is TGTGCCAGCAGCGTGGACAGCGGCAATCAGCCCCAGCATTTT.

The chain joins TRBV30 to TRBJ1-6; a weak D match, TRBD1 (5 bases). Germline V gene sequence: CDR1 GTSNPN, CDR2 SVGIG (reference sequence). CDR3 length: 16 residues. The V end was cut by 4 bases, the J end by 0 bases, with 13 bases between. CDR3 sequence: CAWKGTASSYNSPLHF. For the CDR3, the DNA is TGTGCCTGGAAGGGGACGGCGAGCTCCTATAATTCACCCCTCCACTTT.